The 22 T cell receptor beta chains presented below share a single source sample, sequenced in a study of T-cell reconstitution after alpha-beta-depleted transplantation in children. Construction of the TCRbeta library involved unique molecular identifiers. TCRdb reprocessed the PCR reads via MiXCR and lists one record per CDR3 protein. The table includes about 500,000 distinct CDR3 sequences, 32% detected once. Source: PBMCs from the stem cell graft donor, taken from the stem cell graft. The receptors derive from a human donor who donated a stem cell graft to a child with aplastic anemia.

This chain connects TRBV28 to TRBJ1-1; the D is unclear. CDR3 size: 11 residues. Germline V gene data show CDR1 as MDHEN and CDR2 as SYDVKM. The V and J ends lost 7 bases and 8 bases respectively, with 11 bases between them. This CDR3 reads CASNADKEAFF. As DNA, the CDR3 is TGTGCCAGCAACGCAGACAAGGAAGCTTTCTTT.

CDR3 in DNA: TGCAGCGTTGTTGAAGGGATGGGCGCTGGCTATGGCTACACCTTC. It is translated as CSVVEGMGAGYGYTF. The chain couples TRBV29-1 to TRBJ1-2; D unclear. This CDR3 spans 15 amino acids. V was cut by 4 bases and J by 4 bases, with 19 bases left in between. Germline CDR1 reads SQVTM; CDR2 reads ANQGSEA.

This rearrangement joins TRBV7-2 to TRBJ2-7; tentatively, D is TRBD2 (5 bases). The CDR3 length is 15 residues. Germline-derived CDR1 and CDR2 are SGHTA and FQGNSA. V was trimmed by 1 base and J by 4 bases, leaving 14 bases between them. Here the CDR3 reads CASSLERDRTYEQYF. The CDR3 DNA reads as TGTGCCAGCAGCTTAGAGCGCGATCGGACTTACGAGCAGTACTTC.

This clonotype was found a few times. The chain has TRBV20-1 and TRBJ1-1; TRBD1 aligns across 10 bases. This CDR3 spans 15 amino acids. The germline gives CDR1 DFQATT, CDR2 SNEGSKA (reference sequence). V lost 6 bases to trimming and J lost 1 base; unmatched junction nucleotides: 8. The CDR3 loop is CSADGTGVGNTEAFF. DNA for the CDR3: TGCAGTGCGGACGGGACAGGGGTGGGGAACACTGAAGCTTTCTTT.

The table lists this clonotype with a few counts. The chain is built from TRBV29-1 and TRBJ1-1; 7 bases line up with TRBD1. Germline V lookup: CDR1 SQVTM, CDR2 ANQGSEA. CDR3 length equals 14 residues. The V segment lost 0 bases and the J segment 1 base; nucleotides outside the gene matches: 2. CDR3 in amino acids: CSVEDRGRNTEAFF. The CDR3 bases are TGCAGCGTTGAAGATAGGGGGCGGAACACTGAAGCTTTCTTT.

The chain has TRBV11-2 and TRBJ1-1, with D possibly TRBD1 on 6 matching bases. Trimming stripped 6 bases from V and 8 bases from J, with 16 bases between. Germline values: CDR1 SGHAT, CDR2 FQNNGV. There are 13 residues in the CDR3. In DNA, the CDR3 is TGTGCCAGCAGGATACAGGGTGACGTCGAAGCTTTCTTT. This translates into CASRIQGDVEAFF.

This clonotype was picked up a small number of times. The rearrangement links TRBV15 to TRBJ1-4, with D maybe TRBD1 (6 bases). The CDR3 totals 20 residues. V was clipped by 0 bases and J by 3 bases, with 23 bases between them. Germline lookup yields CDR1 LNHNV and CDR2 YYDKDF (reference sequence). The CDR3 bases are TGTGCCACCAGCAGAGAACCTTTCGTCGGGGGGCTGCTGGCTAATGAAAAACTGTTTTTT. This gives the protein CATSREPFVGGLLANEKLFF.

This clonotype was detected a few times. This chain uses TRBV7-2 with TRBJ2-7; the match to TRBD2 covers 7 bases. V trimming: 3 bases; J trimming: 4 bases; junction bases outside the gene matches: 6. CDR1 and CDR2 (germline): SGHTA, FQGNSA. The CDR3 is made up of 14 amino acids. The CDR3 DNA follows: TGTGCCAGCAGCTTTGGCGGGAGAGTGTACGAGCAGTACTTC. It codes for CASSFGGRVYEQYF.

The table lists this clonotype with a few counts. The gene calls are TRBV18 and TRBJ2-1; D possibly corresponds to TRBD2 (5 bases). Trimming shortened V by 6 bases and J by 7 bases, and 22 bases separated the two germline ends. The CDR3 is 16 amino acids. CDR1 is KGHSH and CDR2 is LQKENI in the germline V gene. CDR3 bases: TGTGCCAGCTCCGCGGCCCGGGGAAACCTGGGGAATGAGCAGTTCTTC. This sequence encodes CASSAARGNLGNEQFF.

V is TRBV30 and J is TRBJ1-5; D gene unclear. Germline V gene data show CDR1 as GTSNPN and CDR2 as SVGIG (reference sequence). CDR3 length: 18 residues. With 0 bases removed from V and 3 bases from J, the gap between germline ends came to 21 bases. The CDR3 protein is CAWSVQWYEGPLNQPQHF. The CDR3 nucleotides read TGTGCCTGGAGTGTACAGTGGTATGAGGGCCCCCTCAATCAGCCCCAGCATTTT. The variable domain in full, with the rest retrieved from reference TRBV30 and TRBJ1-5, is SQTIHQWPATLVQPVGSPLSLECTVEGTSNPNLYWYRQAAGRGLQLLFYSVGIGQISSEVPQNLSASRPQDRQFILSSKKLLLSDSGFYLCAWSVQWYEGPLNQPQHFGDGTRLSIL.

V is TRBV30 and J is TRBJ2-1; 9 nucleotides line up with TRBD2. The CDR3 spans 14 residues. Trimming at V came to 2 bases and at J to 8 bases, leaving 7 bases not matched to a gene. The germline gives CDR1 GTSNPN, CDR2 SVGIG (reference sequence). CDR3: CAWSQGLAWDEQFF. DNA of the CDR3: TGTGCCTGGAGTCAGGGACTAGCCTGGGATGAGCAGTTCTTC.

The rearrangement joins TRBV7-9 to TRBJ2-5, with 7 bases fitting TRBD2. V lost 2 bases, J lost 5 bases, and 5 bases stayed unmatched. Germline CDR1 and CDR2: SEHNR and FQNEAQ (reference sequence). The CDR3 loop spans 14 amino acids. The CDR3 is CASSLTAGRETQYF. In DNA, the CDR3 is TGTGCCAGCAGCTTAACAGCGGGAAGGGAGACCCAGTACTTC.

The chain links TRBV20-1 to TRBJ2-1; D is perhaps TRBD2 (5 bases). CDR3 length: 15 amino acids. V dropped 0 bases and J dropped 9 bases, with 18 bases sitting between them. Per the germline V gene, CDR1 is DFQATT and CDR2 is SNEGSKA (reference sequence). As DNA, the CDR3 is TGCAGTGCTAGAGATGGGTCCGGAGATCGGGGTGAGCAGTTCTTC. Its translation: CSARDGSGDRGEQFF.

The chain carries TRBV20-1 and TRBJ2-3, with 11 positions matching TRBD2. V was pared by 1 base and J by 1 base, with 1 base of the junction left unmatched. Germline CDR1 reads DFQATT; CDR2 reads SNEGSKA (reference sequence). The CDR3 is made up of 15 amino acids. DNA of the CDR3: TGCAGTGCTAGAGGTAGCGGGAGGGGCACAGATACGCAGTATTTT. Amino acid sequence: CSARGSGRGTDTQYF.

CDR3 DNA: TGTGCCAGCAGCCCCGGGAGGATTACTGACGAGCAGTACTTC. It specifies CASSPGRITDEQYF. V is TRBV7-2 and J is TRBJ2-7; 7 bases map to TRBD2. The germline V gene has CDR1 SGHTA and CDR2 FQGNSA. V shed 5 bases and J 5 bases; nucleotides not matched to a gene: 9. The CDR3 is 14 amino acids.

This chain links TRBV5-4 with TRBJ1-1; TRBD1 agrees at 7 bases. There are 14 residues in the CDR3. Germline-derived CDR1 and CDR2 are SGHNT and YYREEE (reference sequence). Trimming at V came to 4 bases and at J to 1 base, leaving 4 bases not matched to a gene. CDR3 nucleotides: TGTGCCAGCAGCGCGGGACAGAAGAACACTGAAGCTTTCTTT. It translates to CASSAGQKNTEAFF.

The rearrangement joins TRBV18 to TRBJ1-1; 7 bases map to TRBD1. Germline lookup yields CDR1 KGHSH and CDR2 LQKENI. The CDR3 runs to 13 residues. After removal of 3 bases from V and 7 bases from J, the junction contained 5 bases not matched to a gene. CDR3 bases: TGTGCCAGCTCACCCTCCAGGGGGAGTGAAGCTTTCTTT. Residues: CASSPSRGSEAFF.

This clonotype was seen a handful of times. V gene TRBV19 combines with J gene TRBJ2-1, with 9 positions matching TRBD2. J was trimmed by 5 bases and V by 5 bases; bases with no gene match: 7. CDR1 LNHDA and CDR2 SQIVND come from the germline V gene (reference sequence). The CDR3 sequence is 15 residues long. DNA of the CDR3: TGTGCCAGTAGTTGGGGACTAGCAGCCAACAATGAGCAGTTCTTC. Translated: CASSWGLAANNEQFF.

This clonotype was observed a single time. This chain's CDR3 is CASSQYPGGSYEQYV. CDR3 in DNA: TGTGCCAGCAGCCAATACCCAGGGGGATCCTACGAGCAGTACGTC. The chain recombines TRBV3-1 with TRBJ2-7, with 7 bases aligning to TRBD1. Trimming at V came to 2 bases and at J to 1 base, leaving 5 bases not matched to a gene. The CDR3 has 15 residues. Per the germline V gene, CDR1 is LGHDT and CDR2 is YNNKEL (reference sequence).

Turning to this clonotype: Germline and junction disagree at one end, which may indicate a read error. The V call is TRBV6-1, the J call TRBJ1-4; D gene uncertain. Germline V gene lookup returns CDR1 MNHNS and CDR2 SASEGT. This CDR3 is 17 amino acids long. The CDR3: CASSQAPSSRTNEKLFF. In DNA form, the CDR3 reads TGTGCCAGCAGTCAAGCCCCTTCCTCCAGGACTAATGAAAAACTGTTTTTT.

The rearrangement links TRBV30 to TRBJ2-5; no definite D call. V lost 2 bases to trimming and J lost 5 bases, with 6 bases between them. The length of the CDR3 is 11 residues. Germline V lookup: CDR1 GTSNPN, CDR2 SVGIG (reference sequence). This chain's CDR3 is CAWSIRETQYF. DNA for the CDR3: TGTGCCTGGAGTATTCGGGAGACCCAGTACTTC.

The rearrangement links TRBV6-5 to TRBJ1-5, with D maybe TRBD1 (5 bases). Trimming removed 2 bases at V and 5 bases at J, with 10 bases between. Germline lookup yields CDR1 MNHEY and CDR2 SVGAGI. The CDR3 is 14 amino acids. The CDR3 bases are TGTGCCAGCAGTTACCCAGGGAGCTATCAGCCCCAGCATTTT. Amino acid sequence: CASSYPGSYQPQHF.